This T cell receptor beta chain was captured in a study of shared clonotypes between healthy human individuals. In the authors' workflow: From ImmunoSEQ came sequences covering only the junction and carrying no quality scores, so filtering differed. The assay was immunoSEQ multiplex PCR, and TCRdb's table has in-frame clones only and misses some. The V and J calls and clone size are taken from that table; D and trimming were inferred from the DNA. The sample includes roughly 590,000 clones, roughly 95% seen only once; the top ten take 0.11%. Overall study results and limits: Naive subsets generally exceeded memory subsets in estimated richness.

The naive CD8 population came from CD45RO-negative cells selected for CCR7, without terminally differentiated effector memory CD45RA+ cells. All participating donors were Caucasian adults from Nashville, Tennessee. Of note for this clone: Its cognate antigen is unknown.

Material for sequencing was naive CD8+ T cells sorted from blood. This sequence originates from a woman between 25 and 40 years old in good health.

Written as DNA, the CDR3 is TGTGCCAGCAGCTTGGGACTAGCGGGGGGCACCGGGGAGCTGTTTTTT. Its translation is CASSLGLAGGTGELFF. The chain is built from TRBV5-4 and TRBJ2-2, with TRBD2 matching 13 bases. Germline CDR1 and CDR2: SGHNT and YYREEE (reference sequence). The CDR3 is 16 amino acids. V lost 0 bases, J lost 4 bases, and 0 bases stayed unmatched.